Presented here are 17 T cell receptor beta chains from one specimen sequenced in a study of shared clonotypes between healthy human individuals (TCRdb year 2020). Libraries were made using the immunoSEQ multiplex PCR assay. This is the immuneACCESS table as TCRdb keeps it, with only in-frame sequences that have V and J called. A part of the clones is gone; compared with another copy, unresolved V genes explain less than half, and the rest is unexplained. Within this sample are roughly 300,000 clones, with around 86% of them counted one time only. Of the sample, 15% to 20% falls within the top ten clones. Sequencing input: memory CD8+ T cells sorted from blood. The cell subset or site label corresponds to: CD45RO+ cells pooled with CCR7-negative TemRA cells. These receptors were collected from a man younger than 35 in good health.

This sequence joins TRBV16 and TRBJ1-2, with 7 bases fitting TRBD1. Trimming removed 4 bases from V and 5 bases from J; junction bases left unmatched: 4. Per the germline V gene, CDR1 is KGHSY and CDR2 is FQNENV. This CDR3 spans 13 amino acids. The CDR3 nucleotides are TGTGCCAGCAGCCCGACAGGGAGTTATGGCTACACCTTC. It translates to CASSPTGSYGYTF.

The genes are TRBV2 and TRBJ1-1; possible D gene TRBD1, 5 bases. V lost 7 bases, J lost 0 bases, and 18 bases lay in between. Germline V gene lookup returns CDR1 SNHLY and CDR2 FYNNEI. CDR3 length: 16 amino acids. CDR3 nucleotides: TGTGCCAGCACCCACCGGGGGGTAATAATGAACACTGAAGCTTTCTTT. Translated: CASTHRGVIMNTEAFF.

The J gene is TRBJ1-2, the V gene TRBV18; unclear D gene. The CDR3 is made up of 16 amino acids. Trimming removed 1 base at V and 2 bases at J, with 14 bases between. Germline V gene lookup returns CDR1 KGHSH and CDR2 LQKENI. In nucleotides, the CDR3 is TGTGCCAGCTCACCACAGGGCAGCTCCATCAACTATGGCTACACCTTC. Translating it yields CASSPQGSSINYGYTF.

The rearrangement links TRBV5-1 to TRBJ1-1; the match to TRBD1 covers 9 bases. The CDR3 is made up of 14 amino acids. The junction had 5 bases not matched to a gene; V was cut back by 4 bases and J by 4 bases. Germline V gives CDR1 SGHRS, CDR2 YFSETQ. The CDR3 reads CASSPVTGGTEAFF. The CDR3 DNA follows: TGCGCCAGCAGCCCAGTGACAGGGGGCACTGAAGCTTTCTTT. Drawing the rest from reference TRBV5-1 and TRBJ1-1, the complete variable domain is KAGVTQTPRYLIKTRGQQVTLSCSPISGHRSVSWYQQTPGQGLQFLFEYFSETQRNKGNFPGRFSGRQFSNSRSEMNVSTLELGDSALYLCASSPVTGGTEAFFGQGTRLTVV.

V gene TRBV10-3 combines with J gene TRBJ2-7; D is tentatively TRBD1 or TRBD2 (6 bases each). There are 14 residues in the CDR3. Germline-derived CDR1 and CDR2 are ENHRY and SYGVKD. The ends were cut back, 3 bases at V and 4 bases at J, with 13 bases in the middle. For the CDR3, the DNA is TGTGCCATCAGTGAAGGGGGGCCGGGGTACGAGCAGTACTTC. Translation: CAISEGGPGYEQYF.

The chain joins TRBV5-1 to TRBJ1-6; D is perhaps TRBD1 (5 bases). The CDR3 length is 17 residues. V lost 0 bases and J lost 1, with 11 bases in between. Germline V gene data show CDR1 as SGHRS and CDR2 as YFSETQ. CDR3: CASSLEGTESYNSPLHF. CDR3 coding DNA: TGCGCCAGCAGCTTGGAAGGGACGGAATCCTATAATTCACCCCTCCACTTT.

The chain is built from TRBV4-1 and TRBJ2-7, with D possibly TRBD1 on 7 matching bases. The CDR3 extends over 18 amino acids. V was trimmed by 2 bases and J by 11 bases, leaving 31 bases between them. Per the germline V gene, CDR1 is MGHRA and CDR2 is YSYEKL. CDR3 residues: CASSQRVFGRGEFGVKYF. The CDR3 region has the DNA TGCGCCAGCAGCCAAAGGGTCTTTGGCAGGGGGGAATTTGGAGTTAAGTACTTC.

V and J are TRBV14 and TRBJ2-7, with 7 bases that match TRBD1. V shed 1 base, J shed 2 bases, and the junction held 5 bases outside the gene matches. The CDR3 totals 15 residues. Germline loops: CDR1 SGHDN, CDR2 FVKESK. The CDR3 nucleotides read TGTGCCAGCAGCCAAGCCCGACAGGGTACCTACGAGCAGTACTTC. This sequence encodes CASSQARQGTYEQYF.

The chain combines TRBV2 with TRBJ2-7; D possibly corresponds to TRBD2 (6 bases). The germline gives CDR1 SNHLY, CDR2 FYNNEI. The CDR3 is made up of 15 amino acids. Trimming removed 2 bases at V and 6 bases at J, with 17 bases between. This chain's CDR3 is CASSELGQGLSEQYF. The CDR3 bases are TGTGCCAGCAGTGAATTGGGCCAGGGACTCTCCGAGCAGTACTTC.

The J gene is TRBJ1-6, the V gene TRBV10-3; 8 bases align to TRBD1. The CDR3 sequence is 15 residues long. Germline V CDR1 and CDR2: ENHRY, SYGVKD. The junction had 5 bases not matched to a gene; V was cut back by 3 bases and J by 7 bases. DNA of the CDR3: TGTGCCATCAGTGACTTGGGACAGGAAAATTCACCCCTCCACTTT. It specifies CAISDLGQENSPLHF.

The V and J genes are TRBV27 and TRBJ1-2; 7 nucleotides match TRBD1. The CDR3 has 14 residues. Germline loops: CDR1 MNHEY, CDR2 SMNVEV (reference sequence). Trimming at V came to 6 bases and at J to 1 base, leaving 5 bases not matched to a gene. Written as DNA, the CDR3 is TGTGCCAGCAGACAACAGGGGATTAACTATGGCTACACCTTC. Translation gives CASRQQGINYGYTF.

The chain's CDR3 is CASSSEGGSYNEQFF. CDR3 coding DNA: TGCGCCAGCAGCTCGGAAGGGGGTTCCTACAATGAGCAGTTCTTC. The chain employs TRBV5-1 and TRBJ2-1; D may be TRBD1 (6 bases). CDR1 SGHRS and CDR2 YFSETQ come from the germline V gene. Trimming left V 3 bases short and J 1 base short, with 11 bases between. The CDR3 runs to 15 residues.

The chain carries TRBV28 and TRBJ1-1; maybe TRBD1 (5 bases). Germline V gene lookup returns CDR1 MDHEN and CDR2 SYDVKM. This CDR3 is built from 14 residues. Trimming stripped 3 bases from V and 6 bases from J, with 14 bases between. CDR3 nucleotide sequence: TGTGCCAGCAGTTTTTTCGGTGCGGGGGCTGAAGCTTTCTTT. This gives the protein CASSFFGAGAEAFF.

V gene TRBV30 combines with J gene TRBJ2-7; D call uncertain. CDR1 and CDR2 (germline): GTSNPN, SVGIG (reference sequence). The CDR3 contains 12 residues. Trimming shortened V by 2 bases and J by 3 bases, and 8 bases separated the two germline ends. The CDR3 loop is CAWSLHNYEQYF. Here the CDR3 DNA reads TGTGCCTGGAGTTTGCACAACTACGAGCAGTACTTC.

The V and J genes are TRBV27 and TRBJ2-1, with unresolved D. Germline V gives CDR1 MNHEY, CDR2 SMNVEV (reference sequence). V dropped 3 bases and J dropped 8 bases, with 11 bases sitting between them. CDR3 size: 13 residues. CDR3 bases: TGTGCCAGCAGTTTGCTAAACGACTATGAGCAGTTCTTC. Translated, it gives CASSLLNDYEQFF.

V is TRBV5-1 and J is TRBJ1-5; a weak D match, TRBD1 (5 bases). This CDR3 spans 14 amino acids. V lost 4 bases to trimming and J lost 2 bases, with 10 bases between them. Germline CDR1 and CDR2: SGHRS and YFSETQ. CDR3 sequence: CASSPGPGNQPQHF. The CDR3 DNA is TGCGCCAGCAGCCCGGGGCCGGGCAATCAGCCCCAGCATTTT. Variable domain in full (rest from reference TRBV5-1 and TRBJ1-5): KAGVTQTPRYLIKTRGQQVTLSCSPISGHRSVSWYQQTPGQGLQFLFEYFSETQRNKGNFPGRFSGRQFSNSRSEMNVSTLELGDSALYLCASSPGPGNQPQHFGDGTRLSIL.

This clone has just one count. The chain uses TRBV5-1 and TRBJ1-2; D is ambiguous. Looked up from germline, CDR1 is SGHRS and CDR2 is YFSETQ. V was shortened by 0 bases and J by 8 bases, with 11 bases between the two germline ends. The CDR3 length is 13 residues. The CDR3 here is CASSLAPGRGYTF. DNA of the CDR3: TGCGCCAGCAGCTTGGCCCCAGGTCGGGGCTACACCTTC.